What follows are 22 T cell receptor beta chains derived from one specimen sequenced in a study of blood T cell repertoires in COVID-19. The repertoire was sequenced with immunoSEQ multiplex PCR; TCRdb's copy has only in-frame clones and lacks some. The data contain around 63,000 clones, about 90% of them singletons. Material for sequencing was peripheral blood. The receptors were gathered from a man aged 60 to 75 with acute or convalescent COVID-19.

The chain couples TRBV11-2 to TRBJ2-3, with D possibly being TRBD1 (6 bases). The V gene's germline CDR1 is SGHAT and CDR2 FQNNGV. The CDR3 covers 16 residues. V gave up 5 bases and J gave up 2 bases, with 17 bases separating them. The CDR3 coding sequence is TGTGCCAGCAGCAGTTCGACAGGAGGCCCCACAGATACGCAGTATTTT. This encodes CASSSSTGGPTDTQYF.

The V call is TRBV5-6, the J call TRBJ1-5; 8 nucleotides match TRBD1. Germline-derived CDR1 and CDR2 are SGHDT and YYEEEE. Trimming at V came to 4 bases and at J to 6 bases, leaving 9 bases not matched to a gene. The CDR3 runs 15 residues. This chain's CDR3 is CASSRTGGHGQPQHF. CDR3 DNA: TGTGCCAGCAGCCGAACAGGGGGTCATGGTCAGCCCCAGCATTTT.

The rearrangement joins TRBV7-2 to TRBJ2-3; no definite D call. The CDR3 is 14 residues long. Germline CDR1 reads SGHTA; CDR2 reads FQGNSA. V was clipped by 0 bases and J by 0 bases, with 4 bases between them. The CDR3 spells CASSLALSTDTQYF. The CDR3 DNA follows: TGTGCCAGCAGCTTAGCCCTTAGCACAGATACGCAGTATTTT.

V gene TRBV7-2 combines with J gene TRBJ2-7; D not resolved. With 3 bases removed from V and 4 bases from J, the gap between germline ends came to 4 bases. This CDR3 region has 11 residues. Germline CDR1 reads SGHTA; CDR2 reads FQGNSA. Here the CDR3 DNA reads TGTGCCAGCAGCTTTCGGTACGAGCAGTACTTC. Translated, it gives CASSFRYEQYF.

The rearrangement uses TRBV5-1 and TRBJ1-2; D gene uncertain. Trimming cost V 0 bases and J 1 base, with 7 bases left between them. The CDR3 consists of 14 residues. CDR1 and CDR2 from the germline V gene are SGHRS and YFSETQ. The CDR3 is CASSLAVLNYGYTF. The CDR3 DNA is TGCGCCAGCAGCTTGGCCGTCCTTAACTATGGCTACACCTTC.

The chain uses TRBV7-6 and TRBJ2-7; D possibly corresponds to TRBD1 (5 bases). Trimming cost V 4 bases and J 3 bases, with 10 bases left between them. The CDR3 has 13 amino acids. Germline loops: CDR1 SGHVS, CDR2 FNYEAQ. CDR3 nucleotides: TGTGCCAGCAGCTCACAGGATATCTACGAGCAGTACTTC. Amino acid sequence: CASSSQDIYEQYF.

This clone has just a few counts. The chain recombines TRBV4-1 with TRBJ1-2; D is undetermined. The germline V gene encodes CDR1 MGHRA and CDR2 YSYEKL. Trimming removed 1 base from V and 2 bases from J, with 11 bases in between. The CDR3 extends over 15 amino acids. CDR3: CASSQAGTTNYGYTF. For the CDR3, the DNA is TGCGCCAGCAGCCAAGCTGGCACCACCAACTATGGCTACACCTTC.

The J gene is TRBJ2-7, the V gene TRBV7-2; D call uncertain. V lost 4 bases and J lost 0, with 10 bases in between. Germline values: CDR1 SGHTA, CDR2 FQGNSA. There are 14 residues in the CDR3. The CDR3: CASSSNSYSYEQYF. The DNA for the CDR3 is TGTGCCAGCAGCTCGAACAGTTACTCCTACGAGCAGTACTTC.

The chain uses TRBV7-8 and TRBJ2-1; weak D call: TRBD2 (6 bases). V was cut by 5 bases and J by 5 bases, with 16 bases left in between. The V gene's germline CDR1 is SGHVS and CDR2 FQNEAQ. CDR3 length: 15 residues. The CDR3 spells CASSPRGGTHNEQFF. CDR3 coding DNA: TGTGCCAGCAGCCCAAGGGGTGGGACTCACAATGAGCAGTTCTTC.

The V gene is TRBV19, the J gene TRBJ1-5; 7 nucleotides agree with TRBD1. The J segment lost 6 bases and the V segment lost 4 bases, leaving 6 bases of the junction unmatched. Germline V CDR1 and CDR2: LNHDA, SQIVND (reference sequence). The CDR3 totals 14 residues. CDR3 sequence (DNA): TGTGCCAGTAGTACGGGACAGTTAGCTCAGCCCCAGCATTTT. Its translation is CASSTGQLAQPQHF.

The DNA for the CDR3 is TGTGCCAGCAGTGAATCAACAGGGGGCAACTCTGGAAACACCATATATTTT. Translation: CASSESTGGNSGNTIYF. J is TRBJ1-3 and V is TRBV25-1; 9 positions agree with TRBD1. The CDR3 length is 17 residues. Per germline, CDR1 MGHDK and CDR2 SYGVNS. V shed 1 base, J shed 0 bases, and the junction held 4 bases outside the gene matches.

V usage is TRBV5-1 and J usage is TRBJ2-3, with TRBD2 identical over 13 bases. The CDR3 is made up of 16 amino acids. Per the germline V gene, CDR1 is SGHRS and CDR2 is YFSETQ. With 2 bases clipped from V and 5 bases from J, the junction kept 5 bases outside the gene matches. CDR3 sequence: CASSLSLAGGQDTQYF. CDR3 in DNA: TGCGCCAGCAGCTTATCACTAGCGGGGGGGCAAGATACGCAGTATTTT. The full variable domain, in which reference TRBV5-1 and TRBJ2-3 provide the parts outside the CDR3, is KAGVTQTPRYLIKTRGQQVTLSCSPISGHRSVSWYQQTPGQGLQFLFEYFSETQRNKGNFPGRFSGRQFSNSRSEMNVSTLELGDSALYLCASSLSLAGGQDTQYFGPGTRLTVL.

The chain employs TRBV19 and TRBJ1-2, with D tentatively TRBD1 (5 bases). Germline V gene lookup returns CDR1 LNHDA and CDR2 SQIVND (reference sequence). The CDR3 runs to 14 residues. V was trimmed by 0 bases and J by 0 bases, leaving 5 bases between them. CDR3 region: CASSIEGANYGYTF. The CDR3 DNA sequence: TGTGCCAGTAGTATAGAAGGGGCTAACTATGGCTACACCTTC. The whole variable domain, filled in from reference TRBV19 and TRBJ1-2, reads DGGITQSPKYLFRKEGQNVTLSCEQNLNHDAMYWYRQDPGQGLRLIYYSQIVNDFQKGDIAEGYSVSREKKESFPLTVTSAQKNPTAFYLCASSIEGANYGYTFGSGTRLTVV.

This clone was counted once. The chain combines TRBV11-3 with TRBJ2-2, with D maybe TRBD2 (6 bases). Between the trimmed V and J ends, which lost 0 bases and 3 bases, there was a span of 14 bases. This CDR3 has 17 residues. The V gene's germline CDR1 is SGHNT and CDR2 YENEEA. The CDR3 is CASSLDRWGVDTGELFF. The CDR3 nucleotides read TGTGCCAGCAGCTTAGATCGTTGGGGGGTTGACACCGGGGAGCTGTTTTTT.

The V call is TRBV5-1, the J call TRBJ1-2; perhaps TRBD1 as D (6 bases). Trimming pared 4 bases from V and 3 bases from J, leaving 13 bases between. Germline lookup yields CDR1 SGHRS and CDR2 YFSETQ. The CDR3 consists of 14 residues. The CDR3 loop reads CASSLGGADYGYTF. The DNA for the CDR3 is TGCGCCAGCAGCCTAGGGGGGGCGGACTATGGCTACACCTTC.

This rearrangement joins TRBV6-2 or TRBV6-3 to TRBJ2-7, with D possibly matching TRBD1 (6 bases). CDR3 size: 14 residues. Trimming cost V 6 bases and J 4 bases, with 16 bases left between them. In germline, CDR1 is MNHEY, CDR2 SVGEGT. The CDR3 here is CASSPPGGGYEQYF. DNA of the CDR3: TGTGCCAGCAGCCCGCCTGGGGGCGGATACGAGCAGTACTTC.

The V call is TRBV3-1 (or the pseudogene TRBV3-2), the J call TRBJ1-4, with TRBD1 matching over 7 bases. Germline assignment: CDR1 LGHDT and CDR2 YNNKEL (reference sequence). Losses at the gene ends were 2 bases for V and 6 bases for J; bases not matched to a gene: 6. This CDR3 has 15 amino acids. CDR3 nucleotide sequence: TGTGCCAGCAGCCAATCGGACAGGCGGGATGAAAAACTGTTTTTT. As protein: CASSQSDRRDEKLFF.

This sequence joins TRBV19 and TRBJ2-5; TRBD2 matches at 11 bases. This CDR3 is built from 15 residues. The junction had 7 bases not matched to a gene; V was cut back by 5 bases and J by 5 bases. Per germline, CDR1 LNHDA and CDR2 SQIVND (reference sequence). The CDR3 here is CASSPGLADLETQYF. In nucleotides, the CDR3 is TGTGCCAGTAGTCCGGGACTAGCGGATTTGGAGACCCAGTACTTC. Filled out from reference TRBV19 and TRBJ2-5, the complete variable domain reads DGGITQSPKYLFRKEGQNVTLSCEQNLNHDAMYWYRQDPGQGLRLIYYSQIVNDFQKGDIAEGYSVSREKKESFPLTVTSAQKNPTAFYLCASSPGLADLETQYFGPGTRLLVL.

The chain recombines TRBV7-2 with TRBJ1-2, with unresolved D. V was shortened by 1 base and J by 8 bases, with 17 bases between the two germline ends. CDR1 and CDR2 (germline): SGHTA, FQGNSA. This CDR3 is built from 15 residues. The CDR3 loop is CASSLVGYSTEGYTF. Written as DNA, the CDR3 is TGTGCCAGCAGCTTAGTAGGCTACTCGACGGAGGGCTACACCTTC. The full variable domain, completed using reference TRBV7-2 and TRBJ1-2, is GAGVSQSPSNKVTEKGKDVELRCDPISGHTALYWYRQSLGQGLEFLIYFQGNSAPDKSGLPSDRFSAERTGGSVSTLTIQRTQQEDSAVYLCASSLVGYSTEGYTFGSGTRLTVV.

This clone was observed a few times. The V and J genes are TRBV9 and TRBJ1-2; D remains unclear. Trimming removed 0 bases from V and 8 bases from J, with 11 bases in between. This CDR3 contains 13 residues. Germline V gene sequence: CDR1 SGDLS, CDR2 YYNGEE. CDR3 in amino acids: CASSVEVGGGYTF. CDR3 in DNA: TGTGCCAGCAGCGTAGAGGTCGGCGGGGGCTACACCTTC.

The V gene is TRBV4-1, the J gene TRBJ2-5, with D possibly being TRBD1 (5 bases). CDR3 length: 12 amino acids. Trimming shortened V by 4 bases and J by 5 bases, and 8 bases separated the two germline ends. CDR1 is MGHRA, CDR2 YSYEKL, per germline. In DNA, the CDR3 is TGCGCCAGCAGCCCCCCAGGGGAGACCCAGTACTTC. This translates into CASSPPGETQYF.

The chain is built from TRBV28 and TRBJ1-6; the match to TRBD1 covers 8 bases. Germline assignment: CDR1 MDHEN and CDR2 SYDVKM. The CDR3 sequence is 15 residues long. The ends lost 2 bases at V and 10 bases at J; junction bases unmatched: 7. Written as DNA, the CDR3 is TGTGCCAGCAGTTTAGGGGACAGGTTAGGGTCACCCCTCCACTTT. It is translated as CASSLGDRLGSPLHF.